A single sample is the source of the 28 T cell receptor beta chains below, sequenced in a study of neurological immune-mediated disorders. TCRdb ran MiXCR on the 5' RACE reads and lists one entry per CDR3 protein. In the table there are 46,000 or so distinct CDR3 sequences, about a tenth of which are singletons. Sequenced input: PBMCs. The receptors originated from a woman aged 40 to 50 with HTLV-1-associated myelopathy (HAM/TSP).

Many counts were recorded for this clonotype. V and J are TRBV6-2 or TRBV6-3 and TRBJ2-1; 7 positions agree with TRBD2. This CDR3 region has 13 residues. Per the germline V gene, CDR1 is MNHEY and CDR2 is SVGEGT. Unmatched junction bases numbered 5, after V lost 7 bases and J lost 5 bases. The CDR3 sequence is CASKREGNNEQFF. The CDR3 coding sequence is TGTGCCAGCAAAAGGGAGGGGAACAATGAGCAGTTCTTC.

At least ten counts were recorded for this clonotype. The chain employs TRBV10-3 and TRBJ2-1, with TRBD2 matching 9 bases. The germline gives CDR1 ENHRY, CDR2 SYGVKD. J lost 5 bases, V lost 6 bases, and 8 bases had no gene match. This CDR3 has 15 amino acids. The CDR3 is CAIRVGRGGHNEQFF. In DNA, the CDR3 is TGTGCCATCAGGGTGGGGCGGGGGGGCCACAATGAGCAGTTCTTC.

In its sample, this clonotype was seen many times. The chain combines TRBV4-3 with TRBJ2-1; 7 bases are a match to TRBD2. With 3 bases clipped from V and 5 bases from J, the junction kept 13 bases outside the gene matches. The germline gives CDR1 LGHNA, CDR2 YSLEER. This CDR3 is built from 17 residues. The CDR3 protein is CASSHLLNERGNNEQFF. CDR3 sequence (DNA): TGCGCCAGCAGCCACCTGCTTAACGAGCGGGGAAACAATGAGCAGTTCTTC.

This clonotype was counted at least ten times. The chain recombines TRBV5-6 with TRBJ2-3, with D perhaps matching TRBD2 (6 bases). The CDR3 has 16 amino acids. The germline V and J ends were trimmed by 6 bases and 2 bases, with 19 bases remaining between them. The V gene's germline CDR1 is SGHDT and CDR2 YYEEEE. CDR3 DNA sequence: TGTGCCAGCAACCCTGTACTAGCAGAATACACAGATACGCAGTATTTT. The encoded protein is CASNPVLAEYTDTQYF. Full variable domain (remainder filled in from reference TRBV5-6 and TRBJ2-3): DAGVTQSPTHLIKTRGQQVTLRCSPKSGHDTVSWYQQALGQGPQFIFQYYEEEERQRGNFPDRFSGHQFPNYSSELNVNALLLGDSALYLCASNPVLAEYTDTQYFGPGTRLTVL.

This clonotype was detected ten times or more. The chain employs TRBV9 and TRBJ1-5, with D perhaps matching TRBD1 (5 bases). Germline V gene sequence: CDR1 SGDLS, CDR2 YYNGEE. This CDR3 contains 14 residues. V gave up 4 bases and J gave up 3 bases, with 11 bases separating them. CDR3 residues: CASSPGAVNQPQHF. CDR3 nucleotide sequence: TGTGCCAGCAGCCCCGGGGCGGTCAATCAGCCCCAGCATTTT.

This clonotype was counted ten times or more. The rearrangement uses TRBV18 and TRBJ1-5; D is possibly TRBD1 (5 bases). Germline V gene sequence: CDR1 KGHSH, CDR2 LQKENI. The CDR3 sequence is 13 residues long. The CDR3 DNA reads TGTGGGGACGACACGGGGAGGAATCAGCCCCAGCATTTT. It yields the protein CGDDTGRNQPQHF.

At least ten counts were recorded for this clonotype. The rearrangement joins TRBV9 to TRBJ2-7, with D uncertain. V lost 3 bases and J lost 2, with 6 bases in between. The CDR3 loop spans 12 amino acids. Germline V gene lookup returns CDR1 SGDLS and CDR2 YYNGEE. The CDR3 bases are TGTGCCAGCAGCGGTGAAACCTACGAGCAGTACTTC. It yields the protein CASSGETYEQYF.

This clonotype came up many times. The V and J genes are TRBV5-1 and TRBJ2-3, with D possibly TRBD2 on 6 matching bases. This CDR3 contains 17 residues. Trimming pared 4 bases from V and 5 bases from J, leaving 23 bases between. Germline CDR1 is SGHRS and CDR2 is YFSETQ. CDR3 DNA: TGCGCCAGCAGCCGGCAGATTATGGGACTTTCGGAAGATACGCAGTATTTT. It yields the protein CASSRQIMGLSEDTQYF.

This clonotype has ten or more counts. The gene calls are TRBV9 and TRBJ1-3, with a tentative D call TRBD1 (6 bases). The germline V and J ends were trimmed by 3 bases and 0 bases, with 10 bases remaining between them. Germline assignment: CDR1 SGDLS and CDR2 YYNGEE. The CDR3 spans 15 residues. CDR3 region: CASSEGGSSGNTIYF. Written as DNA, the CDR3 is TGTGCCAGCAGCGAGGGGGGGAGCTCTGGAAACACCATATATTTT. The full variable domain, rest sourced from reference TRBV9 and TRBJ1-3, is DSGVTQTPKHLITATGQRVTLRCSPRSGDLSVYWYQQSLDQGLQFLIQYYNGEERAKGNILERFSAQQFPDLHSELNLSSLELGDSALYFCASSEGGSSGNTIYFGEGSWLTVV.

Concerning this clonotype itself: The junction differs from germline at one of its ends, possibly a read error. The rearrangement links TRBV4-2 to TRBJ1-1, with a weak D call TRBD1 (6 bases). There are 15 residues in the CDR3. Germline V CDR1 and CDR2: LGHNA, YNFKEQ. CDR3 nucleotide sequence: TGTGCCAGCAGCCAAGTAATAAGGGGGAACAATGAAGCTTTCTTT. Translation: CASSQVIRGNNEAFF.

This clonotype was counted at least ten times. The rearrangement links TRBV5-1 to TRBJ2-7; D is possibly TRBD1 or TRBD2 (5 bases each). Trimming pared 3 bases from V and 5 bases from J, leaving 12 bases between. The germline gives CDR1 SGHRS, CDR2 YFSETQ. This CDR3 spans 13 amino acids. As DNA, the CDR3 is TGCGCCAGCAGCTCGGGGCGAAAAAACGAGCAGTACTTC. This sequence encodes CASSSGRKNEQYF.

This clonotype was observed many times. The chain recombines TRBV5-1 with TRBJ1-2; D gene uncertain. CDR1 and CDR2 (germline): SGHRS, YFSETQ. This CDR3 is built from 14 residues. With 4 bases removed from V and 8 bases from J, the gap between germline ends came to 18 bases. In DNA form, the CDR3 reads TGCGCCAGCAGCGTAGGACTCAGTCGGGAGGGCTACACCTTC. Translated, it gives CASSVGLSREGYTF.

This clonotype was observed many times. The CDR3 DNA is TGCGCCAGCAGTGTAAGCGGGGGGGCCTTCGGGGATACGCAGTATTTT. Its protein product is CASSVSGGAFGDTQYF. The chain is built from TRBV4-1 and TRBJ2-3; 10 nucleotides align to TRBD2. In germline, CDR1 is MGHRA, CDR2 YSYEKL. Germline trimming cut 6 bases from V and 6 bases from J; bases unmatched to any gene: 12. The CDR3 is 16 residues long.

This clonotype came up many times. The rearrangement links TRBV12-3 or TRBV12-4 to TRBJ1-3; D is perhaps TRBD1 (5 bases). The CDR3 contains 14 residues. Trimming took 9 bases from V and 0 from J, leaving 12 bases between them. Here the CDR3 DNA reads TGTGCCAGTCCCCGAAGGGGCTCTGGAAACACCATATATTTT. Residues: CASPRRGSGNTIYF.

This clonotype was picked up many times. The chain joins TRBV27 to TRBJ1-4; 10 bases are a match to TRBD1. The CDR3 consists of 14 residues. Germline V lookup: CDR1 MNHEY, CDR2 SMNVEV (reference sequence). Germline trimming cut 2 bases from V and 12 bases from J; bases unmatched to any gene: 6. CDR3 coding DNA: TGTGCCAGCAGTTTAACTGGGACAGGGGATGAACTGTTTTTT. This gives the protein CASSLTGTGDELFF.

The sample holds many counts of this clonotype. The rearrangement uses TRBV20-1 and TRBJ2-5; 8 positions match TRBD1. V was pared by 5 bases and J by 6 bases, with 2 bases of the junction left unmatched. From germline, CDR1 is DFQATT and CDR2 SNEGSKA (reference sequence). The CDR3 is made up of 11 amino acids. The CDR3 DNA reads TGCAGTGCTGACAGGGGCCAGACCCAGTACTTC. Translation: CSADRGQTQYF.

This clonotype has at least ten counts. The chain combines TRBV25-1 with TRBJ2-5, with a weak D call TRBD1 (5 bases). V was pared by 2 bases and J by 1 base, with 5 bases between. Germline CDR1 is MGHDK and CDR2 is SYGVNS. This CDR3 region has 13 residues. DNA for the CDR3: TGTGCCAGCAGTGAACAGGGCCAAGAGACCCAGTACTTC. It translates to CASSEQGQETQYF.

This clonotype has ten or more counts. The chain uses TRBV6-1 and TRBJ2-1; D possibly corresponds to TRBD1 (7 bases). Trimming left V 3 bases short and J 5 bases short, with 17 bases between. The germline V gene has CDR1 MNHNS and CDR2 SASEGT. The CDR3 loop spans 16 amino acids. The CDR3 nucleotides read TGTGCCAGCAGTGAGTGGAAGGGCAGGGGGGACAATGAGCAGTTCTTC. It yields the protein CASSEWKGRGDNEQFF.

This clonotype was recorded many times. The genes are TRBV6-1 and TRBJ2-1, with D tentatively TRBD1 or TRBD2 (5 bases each). CDR3 length: 13 amino acids. Germline-derived CDR1 and CDR2 are MNHNS and SASEGT. CDR3 sequence (DNA): TGTGCGTCGGGGCTCAGCTCCTACAATGAGCAGTTCTTC. It encodes CASGLSSYNEQFF.

This clonotype came up many times. The J gene is TRBJ2-5, the V gene TRBV4-1; D call uncertain. Germline-derived CDR1 and CDR2 are MGHRA and YSYEKL. The CDR3 runs 13 residues. Trimming cost V 0 bases and J 6 bases, with 8 bases left between them. In nucleotides, the CDR3 is TGCGCCAGCAGCCAAGATCTTTTGCAGACCCAGTACTTC. It is translated as CASSQDLLQTQYF.

There are many counts of this clonotype. J is TRBJ1-6 and V is TRBV7-9, with D tentatively TRBD1 (5 bases). The CDR3 loop spans 16 amino acids. Germline CDR1 is SEHNR and CDR2 is FQNEAQ (reference sequence). V shed 7 bases and J shed 9 bases, with 22 bases lying between them. This CDR3 is CASTVGTDIGSSPLHF. In DNA, the CDR3 is TGTGCCAGCACTGTCGGGACCGATATAGGGTCTTCACCCCTCCACTTT.

This clonotype was recorded many times. The CDR3: CASSLLGVAGYTF. The CDR3, as DNA: TGTGCCAGCAGTTTATTGGGGGTCGCTGGCTACACCTTC. The chain recombines TRBV12-3 or TRBV12-4 with TRBJ1-2; D might be TRBD1 (5 bases). There are 13 residues in the CDR3. V lost 2 bases to trimming and J lost 7 bases, with 11 bases between them.

Many counts were recorded for this clonotype. The chain recombines TRBV9 with TRBJ1-5; D might be TRBD1 (6 bases). CDR3 length: 13 residues. The V end lost 3 bases, the J end lost 13 bases, and 17 bases lay between the germline ends. From germline, CDR1 is SGDLS and CDR2 YYNGEE. The CDR3 spells CASSAGTSGGQHF. DNA for the CDR3: TGTGCCAGCAGCGCCGGGACATCGGGGGGTCAGCATTTT. The whole variable domain, filled in from reference TRBV9 and TRBJ1-5, reads DSGVTQTPKHLITATGQRVTLRCSPRSGDLSVYWYQQSLDQGLQFLIQYYNGEERAKGNILERFSAQQFPDLHSELNLSSLELGDSALYFCASSAGTSGGQHFGDGTRLSIL.

This clonotype came up a few times. V gene TRBV12-3 or TRBV12-4 combines with J gene TRBJ2-5, with D possibly matching TRBD1 (6 bases). The length of the CDR3 is 18 residues. V lost 0 bases and J lost 5, with 22 bases in between. The CDR3 region has the DNA TGTGCCAGCAGTTTAGCCCCCTGGGGGACAAACCCGCGGGAGACCCAGTACTTC. Amino acids: CASSLAPWGTNPRETQYF.

This clonotype was picked up many times. This chain joins TRBV4-1 and TRBJ2-7; 12 bases are a match to TRBD2. The trim removed 5 bases at V and 0 bases at J, leaving 11 bases unmatched. In germline, CDR1 is MGHRA, CDR2 YSYEKL. This CDR3 contains 18 residues. The CDR3, as DNA: TGCGCCAGCAGCTTTCAGACTAGCGGGGGACCCACCTCCTACGAGCAGTACTTC. Amino acid sequence: CASSFQTSGGPTSYEQYF.

This clonotype appeared many times. The chain has TRBV7-2 and TRBJ1-2, with TRBD1 matching over 7 bases. Germline CDR1 SGHTA, CDR2 FQGNSA. CDR3 length: 15 residues. J was trimmed by 7 bases and V by 4 bases; bases with no gene match: 12. CDR3 amino acids: CASSSFGEGASGYTF. The CDR3 region has the DNA TGTGCCAGCAGCTCGTTCGGGGAGGGGGCATCTGGCTACACCTTC.

This clonotype showed up many times. V gene TRBV12-3 or TRBV12-4 combines with J gene TRBJ2-4; weak D call: TRBD2 (7 bases). The V end lost 1 base, the J end lost 0 bases, and 19 bases lay between the germline ends. This CDR3 is 19 amino acids long. The CDR3 spells CASSLGSGRGLLAKNIQYF. As DNA, the CDR3 is TGTGCCAGCAGTTTAGGGAGTGGGCGGGGGCTATTAGCCAAAAACATTCAGTACTTC.

This clonotype was seen at least ten times. The chain employs TRBV20-1 and TRBJ1-1, with a tentative D call TRBD1 (5 bases). The CDR3 contains 13 residues. CDR1 DFQATT and CDR2 SNEGSKA come from the germline V gene (reference sequence). The germline V and J ends were trimmed by 6 bases and 5 bases, with 16 bases remaining between them. The CDR3 loop reads CSAKDTEGTEAFF. CDR3 sequence (DNA): TGCAGTGCCAAGGACACGGAGGGGACTGAAGCTTTCTTT.